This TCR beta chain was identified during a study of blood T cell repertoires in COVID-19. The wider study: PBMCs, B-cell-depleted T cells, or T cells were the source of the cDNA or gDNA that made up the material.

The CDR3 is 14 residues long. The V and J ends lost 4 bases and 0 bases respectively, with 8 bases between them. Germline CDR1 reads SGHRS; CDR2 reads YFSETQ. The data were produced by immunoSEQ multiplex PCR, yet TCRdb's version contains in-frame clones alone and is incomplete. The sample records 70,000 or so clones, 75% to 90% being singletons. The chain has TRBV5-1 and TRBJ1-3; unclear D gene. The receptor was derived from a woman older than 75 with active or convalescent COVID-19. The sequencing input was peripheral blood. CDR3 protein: CASSTGSSGNTIYF. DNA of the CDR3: TGCGCCAGCAGCACCGGGAGCTCTGGAAACACCATATATTTT.